The 8 T cell receptor beta chains listed next were all sequenced from one sample in a study. A single record per CDR3 protein comes from TCRdb applying MiXCR to the 5' RACE reads. The repertoire consists of nearly 55,000 distinct CDR3 sequences, with roughly a quarter occurring once and the leading ten covering roughly 3%. Material: tumor-infiltrating naive CD4+ T cells sorted from the breast tumor. Subset here: naive CD4+ T cells, CD4+CD45RA+CD25-. The receptors were sampled from a female donor with breast cancer.

V usage is TRBV27 and J usage is TRBJ2-5, with a tentative D call TRBD2 (5 bases). V gave up 5 bases and J gave up 4 bases, with 14 bases separating them. The CDR3 spans 14 residues. Germline V gene lookup returns CDR1 MNHEY and CDR2 SMNVEV (reference sequence). DNA of the CDR3: TGTGCCAGCAGTAAATGGGGAGCGAGAGAGACCCAGTACTTC. This codes for CASSKWGARETQYF.

The chain uses TRBV2 and TRBJ2-2; D gene unclear. Germline loops: CDR1 SNHLY, CDR2 FYNNEI. The CDR3 extends over 14 amino acids. Trimming removed 3 bases from V and 2 bases from J, with 7 bases in between. CDR3 sequence: CASSDGANTGELFF. CDR3 in DNA: TGTGCCAGCAGTGACGGCGCAAACACCGGGGAGCTGTTTTTT. Drawing the rest from reference TRBV2 and TRBJ2-2, the complete variable domain is EPEVTQTPSHQVTQMGQEVILRCVPISNHLYFYWYRQILGQKVEFLVSFYNNEISEKSEIFDDQFSVERPDGSNFTLKIRSTKLEDSAMYFCASSDGANTGELFFGEGSRLTVL.

The rearrangement uses TRBV27 and TRBJ2-1; TRBD1 matches 12 bases. With V trimmed by 10 bases and J by 6 bases, 19 bases remained unmatched. The CDR3 has 18 amino acids. Per germline, CDR1 MNHEY and CDR2 SMNVEV (reference sequence). In DNA, the CDR3 is TGTGCCACCCTAAGCATGATGGGACAGGGGGCGGCCGGCAATGAGCAGTTCTTC. It specifies CATLSMMGQGAAGNEQFF.

This clonotype was seen repeatedly, ten times or more. V usage is TRBV4-1 and J usage is TRBJ2-1, with TRBD2 matching over 8 bases. CDR1 is MGHRA, CDR2 YSYEKL, per germline. CDR3 size: 17 residues. Trimming took 4 bases from V and 0 from J; bases not matched to a gene: 8. The CDR3 sequence is CASSRSGLVVSYNEQFF. DNA of the CDR3: TGCGCCAGCAGCCGCTCGGGACTAGTAGTCTCCTACAATGAGCAGTTCTTC.

In regard to this clonotype: The junction shows a germline mismatch at one end, possibly a read error. This rearrangement joins TRBV7-2 to TRBJ1-3; D gene uncertain. There are 14 residues in the CDR3. Germline CDR1 is SGHTA and CDR2 is FQGNSA. The CDR3 loop reads CASSDACSGSTIYF. The CDR3 region has the DNA TGTGCCAGCAGCGACGCATGCTCTGGAAGCACCATATATTTT.

The chain couples TRBV20-1 to TRBJ1-5, with D possibly matching TRBD1 (5 bases). V was trimmed by 6 bases and J by 7 bases, leaving 16 bases between them. The germline gives CDR1 DFQATT, CDR2 SNEGSKA (reference sequence). The length of the CDR3 is 13 residues. The CDR3 DNA is TGCAGTGCCTCAGTACGGGGCGGACAGCCCCAGCATTTT. This gives the protein CSASVRGGQPQHF.

Ten or more counts support this clonotype. V is TRBV6-1 and J is TRBJ1-1; no reliable D call. V was cut by 5 bases and J by 1 base, with 11 bases left in between. The CDR3 contains 14 residues. The germline V gene has CDR1 MNHNS and CDR2 SASEGT. CDR3 residues: CASSTRQRNTEAFF. The CDR3 region has the DNA TGTGCCAGCAGTACGCGCCAGCGGAACACTGAAGCTTTCTTT.

The chain employs TRBV12-3 or TRBV12-4 and TRBJ2-3; D perhaps matches TRBD2 (6 bases). The CDR3 covers 14 residues. The germline V and J ends were trimmed by 6 bases and 3 bases, with 13 bases remaining between them. The CDR3 loop is CASRVSGTTDTQYF. The CDR3 nucleotides are TGTGCCAGCAGAGTTTCTGGGACTACAGATACGCAGTATTTT.